Presented here are 24 T cell receptor beta chains from one specimen sequenced in a study of cytomegalovirus exposure and HLA in healthy donors. Sequenced by immunoSEQ multiplex PCR; TCRdb stores in-frame clones only, minus some. The sample contains roughly 150,000 clones, around nine tenths of which appear only once. Sequences were obtained from PBMCs. These receptors all stem from a man aged 18 to 30 in good health and CMV-seronegative.

The V and J genes are TRBV7-9 and TRBJ2-5; D is possibly TRBD2 (6 bases). From germline, CDR1 is SEHNR and CDR2 FQNEAQ (reference sequence). Trimming cost V 5 bases and J 2 bases, with 18 bases left between them. This CDR3 has 16 residues. The CDR3 loop reads CASSPFLSGAQETQYF. The CDR3 coding sequence is TGTGCCAGCAGCCCATTCCTGTCGGGAGCTCAAGAGACCCAGTACTTC.

The CDR3, as DNA: TGTGCCAGCAGCTCGGGTAAGGGGCGGGGGAAGACCGAGCAGTACGTC. Residues: CASSSGKGRGKTEQYV. This chain uses TRBV11-2 with TRBJ2-7, with TRBD2 matching 7 bases. CDR3 length equals 16 residues. The ends lost 4 bases at V and 6 bases at J; junction bases unmatched: 15. Germline V gene sequence: CDR1 SGHAT, CDR2 FQNNGV.

CDR3 sequence (DNA): TGTGCCAGCAGCCCCGGGACAGGGGGAAGTGGCTACACCTTC. This translates into CASSPGTGGSGYTF. J is TRBJ1-2 and V is TRBV7-6; 11 nucleotides align to TRBD1. Germline V gives CDR1 SGHVS, CDR2 FNYEAQ. V was pared by 5 bases and J by 7 bases, with 6 bases of the junction left unmatched. The CDR3 spans 14 residues.

On this clone: This CDR3 is also generated by other DNA sequences in the sample. This chain connects TRBV30 to TRBJ1-1; 9 bases line up with TRBD1. This CDR3 spans 13 amino acids. Germline V gene lookup returns CDR1 GTSNPN and CDR2 SVGIG (reference sequence). After removal of 3 bases from V and 2 bases from J, the junction contained 1 base not matched to a gene. CDR3 in amino acids: CAWRQGANTEAFF. For the CDR3, the DNA is TGTGCCTGGAGACAGGGGGCTAACACTGAAGCTTTCTTT.

The V and J genes are TRBV29-1 and TRBJ2-5; 7 nucleotides agree with TRBD2. Losses at the gene ends were 2 bases for V and 2 bases for J; bases not matched to a gene: 8. The CDR3 sequence is 15 residues long. Germline lookup yields CDR1 SQVTM and CDR2 ANQGSEA. DNA for the CDR3: TGCAGCGTTGAAAAAAGGACTAGAGTTCAAGAGACCCAGTACTTC. Translating it yields CSVEKRTRVQETQYF.

This chain connects TRBV2 to TRBJ2-7, with TRBD2 as a possible D gene (7 bases). The CDR3 extends over 16 amino acids. In germline, CDR1 is SNHLY, CDR2 FYNNEI. With 4 bases removed from V and 3 bases from J, the gap between germline ends came to 19 bases. The CDR3 protein is CASSGPRGAINYEQYV. In DNA, the CDR3 is TGTGCCAGCAGTGGGCCCCGGGGGGCGATTAACTACGAGCAGTACGTC.

Only one count was recorded for this clone. The chain employs TRBV6-1 and TRBJ1-1; D gene unclear. CDR1 MNHNS and CDR2 SASEGT come from the germline V gene. V shed 7 bases and J shed 1 base, with 13 bases lying between them. The CDR3 runs 14 residues. Here the CDR3 DNA reads TGTGCCAGCAAGAAGGAGCAGACGAACACTGAAGCTTTCTTT. It yields the protein CASKKEQTNTEAFF.

V and J are TRBV19 and TRBJ2-1, with TRBD2 matching 15 bases. Trimming at V came to 4 bases and at J to 9 bases, leaving 7 bases not matched to a gene. Germline V gene sequence: CDR1 LNHDA, CDR2 SQIVND (reference sequence). This CDR3 spans 16 amino acids. CDR3 bases: TGTGCCAGTAGTACACTCGGACTAGCGGGGGGGCTTGAGCAGTTCTTC. Residues: CASSTLGLAGGLEQFF.

This chain joins TRBV19 and TRBJ2-1; D not resolved. Trimming pared 0 bases from V and 4 bases from J, leaving 4 bases between. Germline-derived CDR1 and CDR2 are LNHDA and SQIVND (reference sequence). CDR3 length equals 13 residues. The CDR3 sequence: CASSIDKYNEQFF. The CDR3 DNA reads as TGTGCCAGTAGTATAGATAAATACAATGAGCAGTTCTTC.

The chain joins TRBV7-9 to TRBJ1-3; D gene uncertain. V was clipped by 5 bases and J by 7 bases, with 18 bases between them. Germline CDR1 reads SEHNR; CDR2 reads FQNEAQ (reference sequence). The CDR3 loop spans 15 amino acids. The CDR3 sequence is CASSADTTAQNTIYF. Here the CDR3 DNA reads TGTGCCAGCAGCGCCGACACCACCGCCCAGAACACCATATATTTT.

The V call is TRBV4-1, the J call TRBJ1-6; D gene unclear. The CDR3 is 14 residues long. The V gene's germline CDR1 is MGHRA and CDR2 YSYEKL. V was cut by 4 bases and J by 5 bases, with 9 bases left in between. CDR3 nucleotide sequence: TGCGCCAGCAGCCCCGCCCGGGATAATTCACCCCTCCACTTT. Its translation: CASSPARDNSPLHF.

V and J are TRBV5-1 and TRBJ2-1, with 8 bases that match TRBD2. J gave up 11 bases and V 9 bases, and 13 bases lay outside the gene matches. This CDR3 spans 13 amino acids. Germline assignment: CDR1 SGHRS and CDR2 YFSETQ. CDR3 loop: CATHSGGGSKQFF. The DNA of the CDR3 is TGCGCCACACACTCCGGGGGGGGTAGTAAGCAGTTCTTC. Filled out from reference TRBV5-1 and TRBJ2-1, the complete variable domain reads KAGVTQTPRYLIKTRGQQVTLSCSPISGHRSVSWYQQTPGQGLQFLFEYFSETQRNKGNFPGRFSGRQFSNSRSEMNVSTLELGDSALYLCATHSGGGSKQFFGPGTRLTVL.

The chain links TRBV18 to TRBJ2-7, with a weak D call TRBD1 (6 bases). Germline V gene data show CDR1 as KGHSH and CDR2 as LQKENI. The CDR3 has 14 residues. V shed 6 bases and J shed 1 base, with 13 bases lying between them. CDR3 loop: CASSRQGWSYEQYF. CDR3 DNA: TGTGCCAGCTCGCGTCAGGGGTGGTCCTACGAGCAGTACTTC.

The rearrangement links TRBV19 to TRBJ2-3, with D possibly TRBD1 on 6 matching bases. From germline, CDR1 is LNHDA and CDR2 SQIVND (reference sequence). The V gene lost 4 bases and the J gene lost 3 bases, with 8 bases spanning the gap. The CDR3 runs to 13 residues. CDR3 DNA: TGTGCCAGTAGTAGCAGGGGAACAGATACGCAGTATTTT. Its protein product is CASSSRGTDTQYF.

This clone was observed a few times. This chain joins TRBV18 and TRBJ2-2; tentatively, D is TRBD1 (5 bases). The CDR3 is made up of 15 amino acids. The germline V gene encodes CDR1 KGHSH and CDR2 LQKENI. V lost 3 bases and J lost 3, with 11 bases in between. The CDR3 protein is CASSPYDSYTGELFF. In DNA, the CDR3 is TGTGCCAGCTCACCCTATGACAGCTACACCGGGGAGCTGTTTTTT.

V gene TRBV6-5 combines with J gene TRBJ2-6, with 8 nucleotides matching TRBD1. This CDR3 contains 14 residues. Germline V lookup: CDR1 MNHEY, CDR2 SVGAGI. The ends lost 10 bases at V and 4 bases at J; junction bases unmatched: 6. CDR3 in amino acids: CATSTGVGANVLTF. DNA of the CDR3: TGTGCCACCTCGACAGGGGTCGGGGCCAACGTCCTGACTTTC.

The CDR3 DNA reads TGTGCCAGCAGCTCCGGACAGGGCTTGTATCAGCCCCAGCATTTT. It codes for CASSSGQGLYQPQHF. The chain recombines TRBV2 with TRBJ1-5, with 8 bases identical to TRBD1. The trim removed 6 bases at V and 5 bases at J, leaving 9 bases unmatched. Germline CDR1 SNHLY, CDR2 FYNNEI. This CDR3 spans 15 amino acids.

There are a few counts of this clone. The V gene is TRBV19, the J gene TRBJ2-5, with 8 positions matching TRBD1. Germline V gives CDR1 LNHDA, CDR2 SQIVND (reference sequence). V dropped 6 bases and J dropped 5; count of bases not matched to a gene: 14. The length of the CDR3 is 16 residues. CDR3: CASSPAGTGWWETQYF. CDR3 sequence (DNA): TGTGCCAGTAGCCCCGCCGGGACAGGCTGGTGGGAGACCCAGTACTTC.

With regard to this clone: The sample holds other DNA sequences that translate to the same CDR3. The chain links TRBV18 to TRBJ2-3, with 12 nucleotides matching TRBD2. This CDR3 is built from 16 residues. The V and J ends lost 1 base and 2 bases, in that order; junction bases with no gene match: 1. Germline CDR1 reads KGHSH; CDR2 reads LQKENI. The CDR3 is CASSPRLAGDTDTQYF. In DNA form, the CDR3 reads TGTGCCAGCTCACCACGACTAGCGGGAGACACAGATACGCAGTATTTT. Using reference TRBV18 and TRBJ2-3 for the parts outside the CDR3, the full variable domain is NAGVMQNPRHLVRRRGQEARLRCSPMKGHSHVYWYRQLPEEGLKFMVYLQKENIIDESGMPKERFSAEFPKEGPSILRIQQVVRGDSAAYFCASSPRLAGDTDTQYFGPGTRLTVL.

The V gene is TRBV5-1, the J gene TRBJ2-5; 13 nucleotides line up with TRBD2. The CDR3 is made up of 17 amino acids. Germline loops: CDR1 SGHRS, CDR2 YFSETQ. V trimming: 4 bases; J trimming: 5 bases; junction bases outside the gene matches: 11. The CDR3 nucleotides read TGCGCCAGCAGCACTGGACTAGCGGGAGTGAAAAGGGAGACCCAGTACTTC. The encoded protein is CASSTGLAGVKRETQYF.

V and J are TRBV5-1 and TRBJ2-1; 10 bases agree with TRBD2. Germline lookup yields CDR1 SGHRS and CDR2 YFSETQ. The CDR3 loop spans 15 amino acids. V gave up 4 bases and J gave up 6 bases; unmatched junction bases: 7. The CDR3 bases are TGCGCCAGCAGCCACCTAGCGGGAGAGGGCAATGAGCAGTTCTTC. Encoded protein: CASSHLAGEGNEQFF.

The CDR3, as DNA: TGTGCCAGCAGCTCCCCAACCGGGGAGCTGTTTTTT. This encodes CASSSPTGELFF. The chain is built from TRBV13 and TRBJ2-2; no clear D. Germline CDR1 reads PRHDT; CDR2 reads FYEKMQ (reference sequence). The CDR3 loop spans 12 amino acids. Trimming took 4 bases from V and 5 from J, leaving 5 bases between them.

This chain joins TRBV7-2 and TRBJ2-7; D is perhaps TRBD1 (6 bases). Germline V gives CDR1 SGHTA, CDR2 FQGNSA. Trimming took 1 base from V and 3 from J, leaving 10 bases between them. The CDR3 has 14 residues. CDR3 coding DNA: TGTGCCAGCAGCTTAGTACAGGGTAGCTACGAGCAGTACTTC. It yields the protein CASSLVQGSYEQYF.

The rearrangement joins TRBV13 to TRBJ2-7; 11 bases agree with TRBD2. V shed 5 bases, J shed 3 bases, and the junction held 6 bases outside the gene matches. CDR3 length: 15 amino acids. Germline CDR1 and CDR2: PRHDT and FYEKMQ (reference sequence). The CDR3 DNA follows: TGTGCCAGCAGCCAATCCGGGACTAGCGGCTACGAGCAGTACTTC. It yields the protein CASSQSGTSGYEQYF.